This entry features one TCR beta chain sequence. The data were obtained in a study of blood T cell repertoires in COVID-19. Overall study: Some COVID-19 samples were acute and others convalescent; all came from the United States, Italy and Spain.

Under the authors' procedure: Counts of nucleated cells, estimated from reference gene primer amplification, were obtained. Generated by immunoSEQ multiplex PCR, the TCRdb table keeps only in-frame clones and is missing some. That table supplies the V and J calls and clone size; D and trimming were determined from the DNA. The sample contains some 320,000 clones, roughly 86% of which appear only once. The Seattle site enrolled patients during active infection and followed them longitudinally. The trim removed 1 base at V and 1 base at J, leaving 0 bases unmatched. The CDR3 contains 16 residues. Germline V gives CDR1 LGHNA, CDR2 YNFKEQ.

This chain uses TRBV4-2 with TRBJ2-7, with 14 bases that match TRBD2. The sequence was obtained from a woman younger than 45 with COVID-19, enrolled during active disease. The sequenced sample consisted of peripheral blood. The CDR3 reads CASSQGTSGGSYEQYF. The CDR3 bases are TGTGCCAGCAGCCAAGGGACTAGCGGGGGGTCCTACGAGCAGTACTTC.